The sequence of this T cell receptor beta chain was determined in a study of PD-L1 blockade in urothelial cancer. Whole-study context: Patients had been given 0 to 3 earlier chemotherapy regimens.

Here immunoSEQ multiplex PCR was the method, and the copy in TCRdb shows in-frame clones only, minus some. The sample lists about 48,000 clones, approximately 83% seen once, with about 9.4% in the top ten. Time point indicated: peripheral blood 6 weeks after treatment start. The patients had locally advanced or metastatic urothelial carcinoma. This receptor was identified in a man aged 55 to 69 with urothelial cancer. The starting material was PBMCs, obtained around atezolizumab (anti-PD-L1) treatment.

CDR3 in amino acids: CASSYASTPNYGYTF. CDR3 DNA: TGTGCCAGCAGTTACGCGTCAACGCCTAACTATGGCTACACCTTC. The gene calls are TRBV6-6 and TRBJ1-2; unclear D gene. Trimming removed 2 bases at V and 0 bases at J, with 10 bases between. Germline loops: CDR1 MNHNY, CDR2 SVGAGI (reference sequence). CDR3 size: 15 residues.